The 2 T cell receptor beta chains presented below share a single source sample, sequenced in a study of blood T cell repertoires in COVID-19. This table comes from immunoSEQ multiplex PCR, and its TCRdb copy is limited to in-frame clones, with some not included. The sample lists 200,000 to 250,000 clones, around 80% occurring once. The material sequenced was PBMCs or T cells enriched from blood (not recorded which). The receptors were gathered from a man aged 25 to 45 with acute COVID-19.

This chain uses TRBV5-1 with TRBJ2-3; tentative D call: TRBD2 (6 bases). The CDR3 sequence is 15 residues long. The V gene's germline CDR1 is SGHRS and CDR2 YFSETQ. V lost 4 bases and J 6 bases, leaving 18 bases between the germline ends. The CDR3 here is CASSARDSPGDTQYF. CDR3 DNA: TGCGCCAGCAGCGCCCGGGACTCACCCGGGGATACGCAGTATTTT. The full variable domain, with the rest looked up from reference TRBV5-1 and TRBJ2-3, is KAGVTQTPRYLIKTRGQQVTLSCSPISGHRSVSWYQQTPGQGLQFLFEYFSETQRNKGNFPGRFSGRQFSNSRSEMNVSTLELGDSALYLCASSARDSPGDTQYFGPGTRLTVL.

The chain joins TRBV11-2 to TRBJ2-5, with a weak D call TRBD2 (7 bases). V lost 6 bases, J lost 0 bases, and 20 bases lay in between. The germline V gene has CDR1 SGHAT and CDR2 FQNNGV. The CDR3 length is 17 residues. The CDR3 is CASRIQRGGRYQETQYF. CDR3 nucleotides: TGTGCCAGCAGAATACAGAGGGGGGGCAGGTACCAAGAGACCCAGTACTTC.